What follows are 26 T cell receptor beta chains derived from one specimen sequenced in a study of T cell repertoires in cytomegalovirus infection. In TCRdb, the reads were re-called with MiXCR into one record per CDR3 protein. The sample lists about 740,000 distinct CDR3 sequences, 35% occurring once. Sequences were obtained from PBMCs. These receptors were obtained from a human donor in good health (CMV status not recorded). Some clones in this sample may be carry-over from other donors' samples.

The chain recombines TRBV7-8 with TRBJ2-1, with D perhaps matching TRBD2 (6 bases). Trimming removed 4 bases at V and 5 bases at J, with 18 bases between. CDR1 is SGHVS, CDR2 FQNEAQ, per germline. This CDR3 has 16 residues. The CDR3 DNA sequence: TGTGCCAGCAGCTGGCCCTTTAGCGGAACGAACAATGAGCAGTTCTTC. This sequence encodes CASSWPFSGTNNEQFF. Full variable domain (missing parts from reference TRBV7-8 and TRBJ2-1): GAGVSQSPRYKVAKRGQDVALRCDPISGHVSLFWYQQALGQGPEFLTYFQNEAQLDKSGLPSDRFFAERPEGSVSTLKIQRTQQEDSAVYLCASSWPFSGTNNEQFFGPGTRLTVL.

As regards this clonotype: This clone may be a read error of a much larger clone one base away. V is TRBV5-6 and J is TRBJ2-7; 9 bases align to TRBD1. CDR1 and CDR2 from the germline V gene are SGHDT and YYEEEE. The CDR3 totals 14 residues. The V segment lost 4 bases and the J segment 3 bases; nucleotides outside the gene matches: 5. The DNA for the CDR3 is TGTGCCAGCAGCACCGGGACAGGGTTCTACGAGCAGTACTTC. It encodes CASSTGTGFYEQYF. The full variable domain, completed using reference TRBV5-6 and TRBJ2-7, is DAGVTQSPTHLIKTRGQQVTLRCSPKSGHDTVSWYQQALGQGPQFIFQYYEEEERQRGNFPDRFSGHQFPNYSSELNVNALLLGDSALYLCASSTGTGFYEQYFGPGTRLTVT.

This clonotype was detected only a few times. The chain recombines TRBV7-6 with TRBJ2-7; a possible D gene is TRBD1 (6 bases). The CDR3 extends over 16 amino acids. The V end lost 4 bases, the J end lost 0 bases, and 16 bases lay between the germline ends. The V gene's germline CDR1 is SGHVS and CDR2 FNYEAQ. This CDR3 is CASSSMQGQHSYEQYF. The CDR3 bases are TGTGCCAGCAGCTCAATGCAAGGACAGCACTCCTACGAGCAGTACTTC. Based on the CDR3 plus reference TRBV7-6 and TRBJ2-7, the full variable domain is GAGVSQSPRYKVTKRGQDVALRCDPISGHVSLYWYRQALGQGPEFLTYFNYEAQQDKSGLPNDRFSAERPEGSISTLTIQRTEQRDSAMYRCASSSMQGQHSYEQYFGPGTRLTVT.

This clonotype was seen more than once but under ten times. The chain carries TRBV2 and TRBJ2-3; no firm D call. Trimming left V 0 bases short and J 0 bases short, with 10 bases between. This CDR3 comprises 16 residues. CDR1 SNHLY and CDR2 FYNNEI come from the germline V gene. The CDR3 is CASSEALKTSTDTQYF. The DNA of the CDR3 is TGTGCCAGCAGTGAAGCGTTAAAAACTAGCACAGATACGCAGTATTTT.

This clonotype was counted between two and nine times. V and J are TRBV5-5 and TRBJ1-5, with TRBD1 identical over 7 bases. V dropped 5 bases and J dropped 4; count of bases not matched to a gene: 9. CDR1 and CDR2 from the germline V gene are SGHKS and YYEKEE (reference sequence). The CDR3 is 15 residues long. CDR3 bases: TGTGCCAGCAGGCCCACGACAGGGAATAATCAGCCCCAGCATTTT. Residues: CASRPTTGNNQPQHF.

This clonotype has only a few counts. The gene calls are TRBV7-6 and TRBJ2-2; a possible D gene is TRBD2 (5 bases). Deletions cut 1 base from V and 4 bases from J, with 7 bases between. The CDR3 totals 14 residues. Germline V gene sequence: CDR1 SGHVS, CDR2 FNYEAQ. The CDR3: CASSLGSGTGELFF. DNA of the CDR3: TGTGCCAGCAGCTTAGGGAGCGGCACCGGGGAGCTGTTTTTT.

The sample holds many counts of this clonotype. The chain recombines TRBV7-6 with TRBJ1-2; possible D gene TRBD1, 5 bases. The V gene lost 5 bases and the J gene lost 4 bases, with 11 bases spanning the gap. The length of the CDR3 is 13 residues. In germline, CDR1 is SGHVS, CDR2 FNYEAQ. Written as DNA, the CDR3 is TGTGCCAGCAGCCCCTTGGGGGTCTATGGCTACACCTTC. This sequence encodes CASSPLGVYGYTF.

This clonotype showed up just once. The chain recombines TRBV7-2 with TRBJ1-1; 8 positions match TRBD1. The V gene end was trimmed by 3 bases and the J gene end by 4 bases; junction bases not matched to a gene: 13. The CDR3 spans 17 residues. Germline V gene lookup returns CDR1 SGHTA and CDR2 FQGNSA. The CDR3 protein is CASSLRQGNLRGTEAFF. The CDR3 bases are TGTGCCAGCAGCTTGAGACAGGGGAACCTAAGAGGCACTGAAGCTTTCTTT.

The rearrangement uses TRBV7-8 and TRBJ1-4; D is ambiguous. The germline CDR1 and CDR2 sequences are SGHVS and FQNEAQ. V was clipped by 5 bases and J by 7 bases, with 14 bases between them. The CDR3 totals 14 residues. Here the CDR3 reads CASSPEGKVEKLFF. In DNA, the CDR3 is TGTGCCAGCAGCCCTGAGGGAAAGGTTGAAAAACTGTTTTTT.

In its sample, this clonotype was seen a few times. This rearrangement joins TRBV27 to TRBJ2-7; TRBD2 matches 11 bases. The CDR3 extends over 15 amino acids. Germline V CDR1 and CDR2: MNHEY, SMNVEV (reference sequence). Trimming cost V 5 bases and J 2 bases; bases outside gene matches: 5. The CDR3 DNA follows: TGTGCCAGCAGTCAACGACTAGCGGGGCCCTACGAGCAGTACTTC. It yields the protein CASSQRLAGPYEQYF.

This clonotype was observed a handful of times. This CDR3 reads CASSDNNQPQHF. In DNA form, the CDR3 reads TGTGCCAGTAGTGATAACAATCAGCCCCAGCATTTT. J is TRBJ1-5 and V is TRBV19; D gene ambiguous. CDR3 length: 12 residues. V gave up 5 bases and J gave up 3 bases, with 5 bases separating them. From germline, CDR1 is LNHDA and CDR2 SQIVND (reference sequence). The full variable domain, completed using reference TRBV19 and TRBJ1-5, is DGGITQSPKYLFRKEGQNVTLSCEQNLNHDAMYWYRQDPGQGLRLIYYSQIVNDFQKGDIAEGYSVSREKKESFPLTVTSAQKNPTAFYLCASSDNNQPQHFGDGTRLSIL.

This clonotype was seen repeatedly, ten times or more. The chain recombines TRBV20-1 with TRBJ1-5; D unclear. Germline V lookup: CDR1 DFQATT, CDR2 SNEGSKA (reference sequence). Trimming cost V 0 bases and J 5 bases, with 17 bases left between them. The CDR3 is 16 residues long. The CDR3 coding sequence is TGCAGTGCTAGAGAGAGCGGGCCCCCAATGGATCAGCCCCAGCATTTT. Its translation: CSARESGPPMDQPQHF.

This clonotype has only a few counts. The chain employs TRBV7-9 and TRBJ1-2, with 8 bases that match TRBD1. The germline V gene encodes CDR1 SEHNR and CDR2 FQNEAQ (reference sequence). J was trimmed by 4 bases and V by 4 bases; bases with no gene match: 8. The CDR3 covers 15 residues. The CDR3 spells CASSSPGQVSYGYTF. The CDR3, as DNA: TGTGCCAGCAGCTCGCCGGGACAGGTTAGCTATGGCTACACCTTC.

The sample holds many counts of this clonotype. The genes are TRBV7-2 and TRBJ2-7; 7 nucleotides line up with TRBD1. Trimming took 5 bases from V and 2 from J; bases not matched to a gene: 9. This CDR3 region has 15 residues. Germline V gene lookup returns CDR1 SGHTA and CDR2 FQGNSA. The chain's CDR3 is CASSPPGQITYEQYF. CDR3 DNA: TGTGCCAGCAGCCCGCCGGGACAGATTACCTACGAGCAGTACTTC.

The chain has TRBV10-3 and TRBJ2-7; tentative D call: TRBD1 (6 bases). There are 12 residues in the CDR3. V was shortened by 10 bases and J by 3 bases, with 13 bases between the two germline ends. The germline gives CDR1 ENHRY, CDR2 SYGVKD. This CDR3 reads CATRTGHYEQYF. In DNA form, the CDR3 reads TGTGCCACACGCACGGGACACTACGAGCAGTACTTC.

This clonotype was counted at least ten times. This chain uses TRBV7-2 with TRBJ1-2; the match to TRBD1 covers 7 bases. The trim removed 5 bases at V and 3 bases at J, leaving 9 bases unmatched. The CDR3 extends over 15 amino acids. Germline V gene lookup returns CDR1 SGHTA and CDR2 FQGNSA. CDR3 bases: TGTGCCAGCAGCCAAAAGACAGGGCAGGACTATGGCTACACCTTC. This translates into CASSQKTGQDYGYTF.

J is TRBJ1-4 and V is TRBV5-4, with D possibly TRBD1 on 6 matching bases. V lost 3 bases and J 3 bases, leaving 12 bases between the germline ends. The CDR3 totals 15 residues. CDR1 SGHNT and CDR2 YYREEE come from the germline V gene (reference sequence). The DNA for the CDR3 is TGTGCCAGCAGCTCCGAACAGGGATCTAATGAAAAACTGTTTTTT. Its protein is CASSSEQGSNEKLFF.

This sequence joins TRBV20-1 and TRBJ2-7; D remains unclear. The germline V and J ends were trimmed by 0 bases and 0 bases, with 9 bases remaining between them. Germline V gene sequence: CDR1 DFQATT, CDR2 SNEGSKA (reference sequence). This CDR3 has 14 residues. The CDR3, as DNA: TGCAGTGCTAGAGATGTCCAGGCCTCCTACGAGCAGTACTTC. Protein sequence: CSARDVQASYEQYF.

This clonotype occurred many times. V is TRBV7-8 and J is TRBJ1-2; 10 nucleotides match TRBD1. CDR1 is SGHVS and CDR2 is FQNEAQ in the germline V gene. Unmatched junction bases numbered 8, after V lost 3 bases and J lost 4 bases. CDR3 length equals 16 residues. The CDR3 coding sequence is TGTGCCAGCAGCTTGCTCCGGGGACAGGGGTTCTATGGCTACACCTTC. This translates into CASSLLRGQGFYGYTF. The full variable domain, with the rest looked up from reference TRBV7-8 and TRBJ1-2, is GAGVSQSPRYKVAKRGQDVALRCDPISGHVSLFWYQQALGQGPEFLTYFQNEAQLDKSGLPSDRFFAERPEGSVSTLKIQRTQQEDSAVYLCASSLLRGQGFYGYTFGSGTRLTVV.

On this clonotype itself: A much bigger clone sits one base away, suggesting this may be a read error. The V gene is TRBV7-6, the J gene TRBJ2-7; possibly TRBD1 for D (6 bases). The germline CDR1 and CDR2 sequences are SGHVS and FNYEAQ. The CDR3 is 15 amino acids. The CDR3 DNA reads TGTGCCAGAAGCTTGGAGACAGGACCTTCCTACGAGCAGTACTTC. Translation: CARSLETGPSYEQYF.

This clonotype was seen a few times. The chain employs TRBV28 and TRBJ1-5; D ambiguous. Looked up from germline, CDR1 is MDHEN and CDR2 is SYDVKM. V gave up 3 bases and J gave up 6 bases, with 6 bases separating them. The CDR3 runs to 12 residues. CDR3 protein: CASSFDIQPQHF. The CDR3 DNA follows: TGTGCCAGCAGTTTTGATATTCAGCCCCAGCATTTT.

This rearrangement joins TRBV11-2 to TRBJ2-1, with D tentatively TRBD2 (5 bases). Germline loops: CDR1 SGHAT, CDR2 FQNNGV. This CDR3 has 16 residues. The V end was cut by 5 bases, the J end by 2 bases, with 16 bases between. The CDR3 is CASSPTWELTYNEQFF. CDR3 DNA sequence: TGTGCCAGCAGCCCGACCTGGGAGCTGACCTACAATGAGCAGTTCTTC.

This clonotype came up a few times. The chain employs TRBV28 and TRBJ1-2, with D tentatively TRBD1 (5 bases). This CDR3 spans 15 amino acids. Germline V lookup: CDR1 MDHEN, CDR2 SYDVKM. V dropped 5 bases and J dropped 1 base, with 14 bases sitting between them. CDR3 bases: TGTGCCAGCAGTCCCGGCAGGGATCGTAACTATGGCTACACCTTC. Its translation: CASSPGRDRNYGYTF.

Worth noting for this clonotype: At one of its ends the junction is not consistent with the germline gene, which may arise from a read error. The V and J genes are TRBV6-1 and TRBJ1-5; TRBD1 matches 7 bases. Germline CDR1 is MNHNS and CDR2 is SASEGT. The CDR3 loop spans 14 amino acids. CDR3 DNA sequence: TGTGCCGGCAGGGGGGGTCGAGGGCATCAGCCCCAGCATTTT. Translated, it gives CAGRGGRGHQPQHF.

This clonotype occurred a few times. This chain connects TRBV19 to TRBJ2-7; D is ambiguous. CDR3 length: 12 residues. V lost 5 bases and J 5 bases, leaving 10 bases between the germline ends. In germline, CDR1 is LNHDA, CDR2 SQIVND (reference sequence). In DNA form, the CDR3 reads TGTGCCAGTAGTCCCGACTGGAACGAGCAGTACTTC. Protein product: CASSPDWNEQYF.

V gene TRBV19 combines with J gene TRBJ2-7; D unresolved. The germline V and J ends were trimmed by 3 bases and 2 bases, with 8 bases remaining between them. The CDR3 has 13 amino acids. Germline CDR1 and CDR2: LNHDA and SQIVND (reference sequence). CDR3 coding DNA: TGTGCCAGTAGTATTATGCCGACCTACGAGCAGTACTTC. Its translation is CASSIMPTYEQYF.